This record looks at one TCR beta chain sequence and its context. This CDR3 has 14 residues. The germline V gene encodes CDR1 SNHLY and CDR2 FYNNEI. Trimming shortened V by 7 bases and J by 3 bases, and 12 bases separated the two germline ends. These data originate in a study of control samples from healthy donors and cancer patients. The protocol was immunoSEQ multiplex PCR, while the TCRdb copy is restricted to in-frame clones and leaves out a portion. The sample contains around 110,000 clones, more than 70% of which appear only once. Sequencing used blood. The gene calls are TRBV2 and TRBJ2-2, with D perhaps TRBD1 (7 bases). This clonotype was obtained from a woman aged 70-85 years in good health. The CDR3 region is CASKEGAYTGELFF. The DNA for the CDR3 is TGTGCCAGCAAGGAGGGGGCTTACACCGGGGAGCTGTTTTTT.